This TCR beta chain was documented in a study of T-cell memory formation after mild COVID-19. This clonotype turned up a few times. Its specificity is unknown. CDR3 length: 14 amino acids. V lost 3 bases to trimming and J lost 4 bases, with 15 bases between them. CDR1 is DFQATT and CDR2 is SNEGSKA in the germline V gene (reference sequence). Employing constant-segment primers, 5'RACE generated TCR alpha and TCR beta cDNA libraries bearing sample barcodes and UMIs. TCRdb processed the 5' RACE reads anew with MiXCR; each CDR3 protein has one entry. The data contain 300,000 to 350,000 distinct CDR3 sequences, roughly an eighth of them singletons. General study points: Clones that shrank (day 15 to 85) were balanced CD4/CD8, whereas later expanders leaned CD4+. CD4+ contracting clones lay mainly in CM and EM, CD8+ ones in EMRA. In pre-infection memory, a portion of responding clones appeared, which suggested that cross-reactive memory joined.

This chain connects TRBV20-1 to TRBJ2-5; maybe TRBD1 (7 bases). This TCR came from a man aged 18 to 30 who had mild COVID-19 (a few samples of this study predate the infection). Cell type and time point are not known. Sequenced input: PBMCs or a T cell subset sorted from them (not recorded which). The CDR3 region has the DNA TGCAGTGCTAGTCCTCACAGGGGAGGAGAGACCCAGTACTTC. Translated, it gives CSASPHRGGETQYF.